Given below is one TCR beta chain in context. This entry is derived from a study of blood T cell repertoires in COVID-19. Study-wide context: Material from acute and convalescent COVID-19 was sourced from the United States, Italy and Spain. PBMCs, B-cell-depleted T cells, or T cells were the source of the cDNA or gDNA that made up the material.

Germline CDR1 and CDR2: SEHNR and FQNEAQ (reference sequence). The CDR3 is 15 amino acids. V was pared by 0 bases and J by 8 bases, with 16 bases between. Original methodology: Nucleated cell counts were estimated from reference gene primer amplification. Here immunoSEQ multiplex PCR was the method, and the copy in TCRdb shows in-frame clones only, minus some. The D gene and trimming were derived from the DNA, and the V and J assignments and clone size from that table. The sample consists of about 29,000 clones, 80% to 90% of them appearing once. Sample: peripheral blood. The chain combines TRBV7-9 with TRBJ1-2, with a possible D match to TRBD1 (6 bases). The TCR originated in a human donor in a cohort sampled during active COVID-19. The CDR3 coding sequence is TGTGCCAGCAGCTTAGCCTTAGCGACAGGCCCCGGCTACACCTTC. Encoded protein: CASSLALATGPGYTF.